These 14 T cell receptor beta chains were all obtained from the same sample, sequenced in a study of blood T cells in healthy people across ages (dated by TCRdb to 2015 to 2017). Preparation of the library involved 5' RACE. Sequencing relied on an Illumina HiSeq 2500. A second PCR of roughly 6 to 12 cycles was performed with a sample-barcoded 5' primer and a J-beta primer mix. TCRdb applied fastp at Q25 and MiXCR to the public reads, then kept only in-frame beta chains. Each entry is one CDR3 protein sequence, shown with its most common DNA and genes. A total of 850,000 to 1,300,000 distinct CDR3 sequences appear in this sample, 45% of them only once. Of the sample, approximately 20% is held by the ten largest clones. The sample was blood. The source of these receptors is a woman in her fifties or sixties in good health.

This clonotype was seen a few times. The rearrangement uses TRBV10-3 and TRBJ2-7; 7 nucleotides line up with TRBD1. Trimming took 10 bases from V and 6 from J; bases not matched to a gene: 15. CDR3 size: 14 residues. CDR1 and CDR2 from the germline V gene are ENHRY and SYGVKD. CDR3 residues: CANQGVKGKGEQYF. CDR3 DNA sequence: TGTGCCAACCAGGGGGTGAAGGGAAAGGGCGAGCAGTACTTC.

The rearrangement links TRBV20-1 to TRBJ2-1; 7 bases map to TRBD2. Germline trimming cut 5 bases from V and 10 bases from J; bases unmatched to any gene: 5. Germline CDR1 is DFQATT and CDR2 is SNEGSKA (reference sequence). This CDR3 comprises 11 residues. This CDR3 is CSARLAAEQFF. As DNA, the CDR3 is TGCAGTGCTCGGCTAGCGGCCGAGCAGTTCTTC.

The chain is built from TRBV24-1 and TRBJ2-1; 13 nucleotides align to TRBD2. CDR3 length: 16 amino acids. V shed 3 bases, J shed 8 bases, and the junction held 6 bases outside the gene matches. The germline V gene encodes CDR1 KGHDR and CDR2 SFDVKD. The CDR3 region is CATSDPGTSGNYEQFF. CDR3 coding DNA: TGTGCCACCAGTGATCCCGGGACTAGCGGGAACTATGAGCAGTTCTTC.

With respect to this clonotype: Germline is not matched at one junction end, which may reflect a read error. The chain employs TRBV10-3 and TRBJ2-7; no reliable D call. The CDR3 contains 13 residues. Germline lookup yields CDR1 ENHRY and CDR2 SYGVKD. CDR3 sequence (DNA): TGTGCCATCAACCCCGACACCTCCTACAAGCAGTACTTC. Its translation is CAINPDTSYKQYF.

The chain has TRBV27 and TRBJ1-1; TRBD1 might be the D (6 bases). V lost 7 bases, J lost 1 base, and 19 bases lay in between. The CDR3 runs to 16 residues. CDR1 MNHEY and CDR2 SMNVEV come from the germline V gene (reference sequence). In DNA form, the CDR3 reads TGTGCCAGCACTATTAGGGCAGGGGTCACGAACACTGAAGCTTTCTTT. It yields the protein CASTIRAGVTNTEAFF.

This clonotype showed up just once. The V call is TRBV7-3, the J call TRBJ2-1, with 8 nucleotides matching TRBD2. V was clipped by 8 bases and J by 11 bases; unmatched bases: 20. Germline values: CDR1 SGHTA, CDR2 FQGTGA. The CDR3 runs to 16 residues. The CDR3 bases are TGTGCCAGCTTAAGTCCGACAGGCGCCCGGGGGGGCAAGCAGTTCTTC. This encodes CASLSPTGARGGKQFF.

The rearrangement links TRBV11-2 to TRBJ2-5; 9 bases align to TRBD2. The CDR3 runs to 17 residues. V was clipped by 4 bases and J by 5 bases; unmatched bases: 14. CDR1 is SGHAT, CDR2 FQNNGV, per germline. This CDR3 is CASSYGRLAVTGETQYF. CDR3 coding DNA: TGTGCCAGCAGCTACGGCAGACTAGCGGTAACAGGGGAGACCCAGTACTTC.

This clonotype was seen a handful of times. The CDR3 is CASRQFVGDRGNEQFF. CDR3 sequence (DNA): TGTGCCAGCAGACAATTCGTTGGAGATAGGGGCAATGAGCAGTTCTTC. The genes are TRBV12-3 or TRBV12-4 and TRBJ2-1; a weak D match, TRBD1 (5 bases). The CDR3 loop spans 16 amino acids. Trimming pared 6 bases from V and 6 bases from J, leaving 21 bases between.

The table lists this clonotype with a few counts. The chain combines TRBV20-1 with TRBJ2-3; 10 bases align to TRBD2. This CDR3 is 14 amino acids long. Germline assignment: CDR1 DFQATT and CDR2 SNEGSKA (reference sequence). Trimming removed 5 bases from V and 6 bases from J; junction bases left unmatched: 8. DNA for the CDR3: TGCAGTGCTGACCGAGCGGGAGGGGCGGATACGCAGTATTTT. This gives the protein CSADRAGGADTQYF.

The chain recombines TRBV7-2 with TRBJ2-1; 9 nucleotides agree with TRBD2. The CDR3 length is 15 residues. Looked up from germline, CDR1 is SGHTA and CDR2 is FQGNSA. The J segment lost 9 bases and the V segment lost 1 base, leaving 7 bases of the junction unmatched. The CDR3 sequence is CASSLVAGVGSEQFF. In nucleotides, the CDR3 is TGTGCCAGCAGCTTAGTAGCGGGAGTAGGGAGTGAGCAGTTCTTC.

The sample holds a few counts of this clonotype. The chain carries TRBV27 and TRBJ1-2, with D perhaps TRBD1 (6 bases). Germline CDR1 reads MNHEY; CDR2 reads SMNVEV (reference sequence). This CDR3 has 15 residues. The V end was cut by 3 bases, the J end by 0 bases, with 11 bases between. The CDR3 loop reads CASSLDSFANYGYTF. CDR3 DNA: TGTGCCAGCAGTTTGGACAGTTTCGCTAACTATGGCTACACCTTC.

The CDR3 reads CATSRTPPIGQGHSYEQYF. CDR3 bases: TGTGCCACCAGCAGAACCCCACCCATTGGACAGGGACACTCCTACGAGCAGTACTTC. V is TRBV15 and J is TRBJ2-7, with TRBD1 matching 8 bases. The CDR3 runs 19 residues. Losses at the gene ends were 2 bases for V and 0 bases for J; bases not matched to a gene: 15. Germline CDR1 and CDR2: LNHNV and YYDKDF (reference sequence). The full variable domain, with the rest looked up from reference TRBV15 and TRBJ2-7, is DAMVIQNPRYQVTQFGKPVTLSCSQTLNHNVMYWYQQKSSQAPKLLFHYYDKDFNNEADTPDNFQSRRPNTSFCFLDIRSPGLGDTAMYLCATSRTPPIGQGHSYEQYFGPGTRLTVT.

This clonotype showed up just a few times. V usage is TRBV5-5 and J usage is TRBJ2-5, with D perhaps TRBD2 (6 bases). Germline CDR1 reads SGHKS; CDR2 reads YYEKEE (reference sequence). The CDR3 has 16 amino acids. The V gene lost 3 bases and the J gene lost 1 base, with 16 bases spanning the gap. The DNA for the CDR3 is TGTGCCAGCAGCTCCTCGGCGGAGGGGCGCCAAGAGACCCAGTACTTC. Translation gives CASSSSAEGRQETQYF.

This chain joins TRBV20-1 and TRBJ1-2, with a possible D match to TRBD1 (5 bases). The germline gives CDR1 DFQATT, CDR2 SNEGSKA (reference sequence). The V end lost 5 bases, the J end lost 5 bases, and 18 bases lay between the germline ends. The CDR3 consists of 14 residues. CDR3 DNA sequence: TGCAGTGCTCTATCTTCCGGGACCACATATGGCTACACCTTC. Its translation is CSALSSGTTYGYTF.